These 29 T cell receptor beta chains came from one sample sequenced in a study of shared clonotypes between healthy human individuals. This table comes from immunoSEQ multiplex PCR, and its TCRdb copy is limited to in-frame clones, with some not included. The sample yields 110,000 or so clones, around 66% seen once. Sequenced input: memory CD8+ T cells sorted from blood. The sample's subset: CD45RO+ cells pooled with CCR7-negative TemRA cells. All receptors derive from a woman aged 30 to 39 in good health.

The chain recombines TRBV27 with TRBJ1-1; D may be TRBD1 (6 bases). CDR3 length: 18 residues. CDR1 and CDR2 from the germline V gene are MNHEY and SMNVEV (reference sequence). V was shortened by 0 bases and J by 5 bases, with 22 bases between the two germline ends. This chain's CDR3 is CASSLSWGKGGAGTEAFF. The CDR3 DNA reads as TGTGCCAGCAGTTTATCATGGGGAAAGGGGGGGGCGGGAACTGAAGCTTTCTTT.

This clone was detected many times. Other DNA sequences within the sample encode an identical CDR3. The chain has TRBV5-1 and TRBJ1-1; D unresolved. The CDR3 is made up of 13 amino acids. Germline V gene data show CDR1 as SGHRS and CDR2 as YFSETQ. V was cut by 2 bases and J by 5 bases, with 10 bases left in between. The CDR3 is CASSLELATEAFF. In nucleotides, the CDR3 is TGCGCCAGCAGCTTAGAACTTGCGACTGAAGCTTTCTTT.

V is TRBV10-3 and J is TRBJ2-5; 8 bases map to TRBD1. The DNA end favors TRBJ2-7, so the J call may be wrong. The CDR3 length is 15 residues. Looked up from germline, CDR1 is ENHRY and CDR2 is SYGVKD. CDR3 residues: CAISETTGGWYEQYF. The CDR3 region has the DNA TGTGCCATCAGTGAGACCACAGGGGGGTGGTACGAGCAGTACTTC.

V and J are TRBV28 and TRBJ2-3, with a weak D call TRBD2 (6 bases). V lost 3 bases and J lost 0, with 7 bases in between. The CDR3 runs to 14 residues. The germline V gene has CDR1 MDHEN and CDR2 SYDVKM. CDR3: CASSFGGSTDTQYF. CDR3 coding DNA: TGTGCCAGCAGTTTTGGAGGGAGCACAGATACGCAGTATTTT.

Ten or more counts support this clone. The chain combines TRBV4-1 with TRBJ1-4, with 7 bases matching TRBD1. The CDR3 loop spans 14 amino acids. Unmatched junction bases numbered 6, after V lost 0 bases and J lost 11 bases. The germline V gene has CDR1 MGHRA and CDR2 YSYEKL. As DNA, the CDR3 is TGCGCCAGCAGCCAAGATTGGCGGGACAGTAAACTGTTTTTT. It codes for CASSQDWRDSKLFF.

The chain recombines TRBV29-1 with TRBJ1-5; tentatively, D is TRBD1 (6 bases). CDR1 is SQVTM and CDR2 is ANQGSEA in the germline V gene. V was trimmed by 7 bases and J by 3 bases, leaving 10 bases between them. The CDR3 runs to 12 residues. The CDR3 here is CSARTDNQPQHF. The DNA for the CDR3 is TGCAGCGCCCGGACAGACAATCAGCCCCAGCATTTT.

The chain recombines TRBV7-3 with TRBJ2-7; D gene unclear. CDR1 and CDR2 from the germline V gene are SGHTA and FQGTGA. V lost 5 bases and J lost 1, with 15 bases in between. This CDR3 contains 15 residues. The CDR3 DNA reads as TGTGCCAGCAGCATTCCTGGGTCGCAATCCTACGAGCAGTACTTC. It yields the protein CASSIPGSQSYEQYF.

In DNA form, the CDR3 reads TGTGCCAGTACCCGCCGGGCAGGGTCAACTAATGAAAAACTGTTTTTT. Translated: CASTRRAGSTNEKLFF. The chain is built from TRBV19 and TRBJ1-4; D possibly corresponds to TRBD1 (5 bases). Germline CDR1 and CDR2: LNHDA and SQIVND (reference sequence). V gave up 7 bases and J gave up 0 bases, with 15 bases separating them. This CDR3 is built from 16 residues.

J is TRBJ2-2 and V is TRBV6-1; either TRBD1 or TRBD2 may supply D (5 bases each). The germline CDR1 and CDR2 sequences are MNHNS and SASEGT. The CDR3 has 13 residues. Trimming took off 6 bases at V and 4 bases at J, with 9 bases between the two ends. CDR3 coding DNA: TGTGCCAGCAGGGACGGGACCACCGGGGAGCTGTTTTTT. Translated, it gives CASRDGTTGELFF.

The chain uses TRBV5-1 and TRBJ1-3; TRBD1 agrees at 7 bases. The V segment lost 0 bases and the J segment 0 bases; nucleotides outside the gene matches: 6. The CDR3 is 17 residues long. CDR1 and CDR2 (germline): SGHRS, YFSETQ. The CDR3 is CASSLAGTDHSGNTIYF. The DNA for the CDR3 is TGCGCCAGCAGCTTGGCCGGGACAGACCACTCTGGAAACACCATATATTTT.

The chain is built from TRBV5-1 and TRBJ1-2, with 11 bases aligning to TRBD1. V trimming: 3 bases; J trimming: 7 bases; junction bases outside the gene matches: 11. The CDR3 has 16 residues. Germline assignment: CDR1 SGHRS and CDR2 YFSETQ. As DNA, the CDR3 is TGCGCCAGCAGCTGGGGACAGGGGGGAACAACAGGTGGCTACACCTTC. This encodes CASSWGQGGTTGGYTF.

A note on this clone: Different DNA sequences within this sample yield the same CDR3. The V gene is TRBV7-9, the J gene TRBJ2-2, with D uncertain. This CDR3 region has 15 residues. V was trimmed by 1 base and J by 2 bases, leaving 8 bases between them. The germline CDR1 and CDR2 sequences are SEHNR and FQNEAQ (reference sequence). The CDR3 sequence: CASSLGTVNTGELFF. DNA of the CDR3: TGTGCCAGCAGCTTAGGGACCGTTAACACCGGGGAGCTGTTTTTT.

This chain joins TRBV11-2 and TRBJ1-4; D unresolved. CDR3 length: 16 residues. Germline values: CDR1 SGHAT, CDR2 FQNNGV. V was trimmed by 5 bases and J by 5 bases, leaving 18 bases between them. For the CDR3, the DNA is TGTGCCAGCAGCCCCCCCGGTGTCACCGCGAATGAAAAACTGTTTTTT. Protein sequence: CASSPPGVTANEKLFF. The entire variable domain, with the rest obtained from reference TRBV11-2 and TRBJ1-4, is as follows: EAGVAQSPRYKIIEKRQSVAFWCNPISGHATLYWYQQILGQGPKLLIQFQNNGVVDDSQLPKDRFSAERLKGVDSTLKIQPAKLEDSAVYLCASSPPGVTANEKLFFGSGTQLSVL.

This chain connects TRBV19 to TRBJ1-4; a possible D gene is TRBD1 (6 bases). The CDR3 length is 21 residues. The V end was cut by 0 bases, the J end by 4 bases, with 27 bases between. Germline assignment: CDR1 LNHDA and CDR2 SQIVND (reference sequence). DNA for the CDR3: TGTGCCAGTAGTATAGATCCTACGGCGATCCGAATCCGGGACAATAATGAAAAACTGTTTTTT. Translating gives CASSIDPTAIRIRDNNEKLFF. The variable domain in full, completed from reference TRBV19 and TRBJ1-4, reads DGGITQSPKYLFRKEGQNVTLSCEQNLNHDAMYWYRQDPGQGLRLIYYSQIVNDFQKGDIAEGYSVSREKKESFPLTVTSAQKNPTAFYLCASSIDPTAIRIRDNNEKLFFGSGTQLSVL.

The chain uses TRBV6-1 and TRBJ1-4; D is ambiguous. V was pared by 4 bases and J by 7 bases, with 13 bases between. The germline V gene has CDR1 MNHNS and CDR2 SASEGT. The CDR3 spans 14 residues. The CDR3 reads CASSGRLGVEKLFF. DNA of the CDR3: TGTGCCAGCAGTGGAAGGCTCGGGGTTGAAAAACTGTTTTTT.

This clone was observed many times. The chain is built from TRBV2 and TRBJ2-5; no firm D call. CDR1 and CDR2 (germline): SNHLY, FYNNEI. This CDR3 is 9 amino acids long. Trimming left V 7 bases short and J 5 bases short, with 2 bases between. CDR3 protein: CASMETQYF. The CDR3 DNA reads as TGTGCCAGCATGGAGACCCAGTACTTC.

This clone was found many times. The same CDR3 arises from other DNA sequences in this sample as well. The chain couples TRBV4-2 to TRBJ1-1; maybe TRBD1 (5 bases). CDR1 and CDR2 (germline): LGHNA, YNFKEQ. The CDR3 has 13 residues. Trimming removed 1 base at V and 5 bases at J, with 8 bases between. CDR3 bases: TGTGCCAGCAGCCAAGGGGACGGAACTGAAGCTTTCTTT. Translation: CASSQGDGTEAFF.

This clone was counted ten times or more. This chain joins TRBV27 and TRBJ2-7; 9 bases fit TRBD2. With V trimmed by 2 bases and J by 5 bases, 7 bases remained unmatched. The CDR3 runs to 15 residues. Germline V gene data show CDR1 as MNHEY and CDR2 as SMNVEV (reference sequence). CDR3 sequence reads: CASSLGASGKNEQYF. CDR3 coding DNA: TGTGCCAGCAGTTTAGGGGCTAGCGGGAAAAACGAGCAGTACTTC.

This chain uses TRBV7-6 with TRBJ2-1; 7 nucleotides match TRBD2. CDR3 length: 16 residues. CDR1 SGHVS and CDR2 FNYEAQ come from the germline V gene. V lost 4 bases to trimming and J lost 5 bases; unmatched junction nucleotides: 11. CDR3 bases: TGTGCCAGCAGCTGGGGGACCGGAGCGGGAAACAATGAGCAGTTCTTC. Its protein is CASSWGTGAGNNEQFF. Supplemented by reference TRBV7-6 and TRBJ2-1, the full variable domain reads GAGVSQSPRYKVTKRGQDVALRCDPISGHVSLYWYRQALGQGPEFLTYFNYEAQQDKSGLPNDRFSAERPEGSISTLTIQRTEQRDSAMYRCASSWGTGAGNNEQFFGPGTRLTVL.

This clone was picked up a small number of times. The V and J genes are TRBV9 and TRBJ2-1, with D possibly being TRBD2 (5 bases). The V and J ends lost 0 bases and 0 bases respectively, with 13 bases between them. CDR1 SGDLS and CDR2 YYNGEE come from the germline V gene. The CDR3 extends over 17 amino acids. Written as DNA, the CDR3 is TGTGCCAGCAGCGTAGCTTGGCGGGTCGACTCCTACAATGAGCAGTTCTTC. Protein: CASSVAWRVDSYNEQFF.

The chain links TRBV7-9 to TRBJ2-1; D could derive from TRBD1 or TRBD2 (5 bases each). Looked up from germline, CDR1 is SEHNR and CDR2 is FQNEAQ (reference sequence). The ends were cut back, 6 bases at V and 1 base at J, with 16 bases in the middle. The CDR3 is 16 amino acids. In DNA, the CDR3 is TGTGCCAGCAGATCTCCCGGGGCAGGGTCCTACAATGAGCAGTTCTTC. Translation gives CASRSPGAGSYNEQFF.

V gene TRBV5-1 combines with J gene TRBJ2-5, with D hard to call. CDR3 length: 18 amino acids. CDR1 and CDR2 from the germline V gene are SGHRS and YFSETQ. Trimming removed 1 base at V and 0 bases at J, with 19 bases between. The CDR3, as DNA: TGCGCCAGCAGCTTGTATGGGCTGGCTGAGTTGTACCAAGAGACCCAGTACTTC. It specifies CASSLYGLAELYQETQYF.

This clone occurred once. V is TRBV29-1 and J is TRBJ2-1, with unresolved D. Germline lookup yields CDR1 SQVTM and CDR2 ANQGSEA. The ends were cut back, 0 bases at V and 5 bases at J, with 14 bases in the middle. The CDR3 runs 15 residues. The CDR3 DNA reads TGCAGCGTTGAAGATCTAAGAGGCAGTAACAATGAGCAGTTCTTC. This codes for CSVEDLRGSNNEQFF.

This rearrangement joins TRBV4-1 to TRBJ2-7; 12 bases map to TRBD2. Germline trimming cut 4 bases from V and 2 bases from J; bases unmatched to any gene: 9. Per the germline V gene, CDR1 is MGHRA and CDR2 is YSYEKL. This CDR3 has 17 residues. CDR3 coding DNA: TGCGCCAGCAGCCGACTAGCGGGAGCCATCAACCCCTACGAGCAGTACTTC. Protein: CASSRLAGAINPYEQYF.

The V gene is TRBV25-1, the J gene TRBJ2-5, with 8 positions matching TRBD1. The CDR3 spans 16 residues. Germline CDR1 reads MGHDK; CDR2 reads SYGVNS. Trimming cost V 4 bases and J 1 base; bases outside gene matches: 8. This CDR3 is CASSGDSGGPQETQYF. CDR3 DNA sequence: TGTGCCAGCAGTGGAGATTCAGGGGGCCCCCAAGAGACCCAGTACTTC.

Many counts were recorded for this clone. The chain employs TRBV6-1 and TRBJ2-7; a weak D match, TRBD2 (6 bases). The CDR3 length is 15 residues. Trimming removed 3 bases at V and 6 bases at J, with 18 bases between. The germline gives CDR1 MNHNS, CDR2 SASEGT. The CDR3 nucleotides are TGTGCCAGCAGTGACTCGTCGGGAGCTTCGTCCGAGCAGTACTTC. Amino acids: CASSDSSGASSEQYF.

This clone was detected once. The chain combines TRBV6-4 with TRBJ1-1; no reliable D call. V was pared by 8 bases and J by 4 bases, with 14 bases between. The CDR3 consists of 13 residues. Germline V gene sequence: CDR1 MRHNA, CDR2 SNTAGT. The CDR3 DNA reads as TGTGCCAGCGCAGAGTTCCACGGCACTGAAGCTTTCTTT. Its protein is CASAEFHGTEAFF.

CDR3 region: CASSLVHKETQYF. The CDR3, as DNA: TGTGCCAGCAGCTTGGTCCACAAAGAGACCCAGTACTTC. The J gene is TRBJ2-5, the V gene TRBV5-4; D ambiguous. This CDR3 comprises 13 residues. Germline CDR1 SGHNT, CDR2 YYREEE (reference sequence). Trimming left V 0 bases short and J 3 bases short, with 6 bases between.

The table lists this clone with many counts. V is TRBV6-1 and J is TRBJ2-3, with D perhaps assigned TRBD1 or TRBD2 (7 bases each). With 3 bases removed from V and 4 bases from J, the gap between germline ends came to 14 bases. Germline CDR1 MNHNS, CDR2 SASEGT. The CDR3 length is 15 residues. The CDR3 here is CASSEGQGGADTQYF. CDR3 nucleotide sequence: TGTGCCAGCAGTGAGGGGCAGGGGGGGGCAGATACGCAGTATTTT.